These 23 T cell receptor beta chains originate from one sample sequenced in a study of T-cell memory formation after mild COVID-19. TCRdb called the 5' RACE reads again in MiXCR, with one record for every CDR3 protein. The sample has about 190,000 distinct CDR3 sequences, about a fifth seen once. Material for sequencing was PBMCs or a T cell subset sorted from them (not recorded which). These receptor sequences come from an adult woman who had mild COVID-19 (a few samples of this study predate the infection). Cell type and time point are not known.

This clonotype has more than one count but fewer than ten. V and J are TRBV2 and TRBJ2-1; D possibly matches TRBD1 or TRBD2 (5 bases each). The CDR3 runs 14 residues. Germline CDR1 and CDR2: SNHLY and FYNNEI. V was cut by 7 bases and J by 8 bases, with 18 bases left in between. The CDR3 DNA is TGTGCCAGCACTCGGGGCGGAGAAGGCTATGAGCAGTTCTTC. This sequence encodes CASTRGGEGYEQFF. Full variable domain (remainder filled in from reference TRBV2 and TRBJ2-1): EPEVTQTPSHQVTQMGQEVILRCVPISNHLYFYWYRQILGQKVEFLVSFYNNEISEKSEIFDDQFSVERPDGSNFTLKIRSTKLEDSAMYFCASTRGGEGYEQFFGPGTRLTVL.

This clonotype was counted a few times. The J gene is TRBJ2-3, the V gene TRBV19, with unresolved D. The CDR3 has 13 amino acids. V was pared by 5 bases and J by 2 bases, with 8 bases between. Germline V gives CDR1 LNHDA, CDR2 SQIVND (reference sequence). CDR3 amino acids: CASSQIATDTQYF. CDR3 sequence (DNA): TGTGCCAGTAGTCAGATAGCCACAGATACGCAGTATTTT.

This clonotype turned up a few times. V and J are TRBV29-1 and TRBJ2-7; D perhaps matches TRBD1 (5 bases). CDR3 length: 11 amino acids. Trimming took off 7 bases at V and 9 bases at J, with 16 bases between the two ends. From germline, CDR1 is SQVTM and CDR2 ANQGSEA. Here the CDR3 reads CSGLTDSGQYF. In DNA, the CDR3 is TGCAGCGGCCTAACCGACAGTGGGCAGTACTTC.

The J gene is TRBJ2-7, the V gene TRBV10-3, with D maybe TRBD1 (6 bases). The CDR3 covers 15 residues. Trimming shortened V by 3 bases and J by 3 bases, and 15 bases separated the two germline ends. Germline CDR1 and CDR2: ENHRY and SYGVKD. For the CDR3, the DNA is TGTGCCATCAGTGAAGGGACACAAGGGGTCTACGAGCAGTACTTC. Its translation: CAISEGTQGVYEQYF.

The genes are TRBV13 and TRBJ1-2, with D possibly TRBD1 on 6 matching bases. Germline CDR1 PRHDT, CDR2 FYEKMQ (reference sequence). The CDR3 extends over 15 amino acids. The V and J ends lost 5 bases and 0 bases respectively, with 13 bases between them. The CDR3 reads CASSANRVTNYGYTF. For the CDR3, the DNA is TGTGCCAGCAGCGCGAACAGGGTGACTAACTATGGCTACACCTTC.

This chain links TRBV5-1 with TRBJ1-2; D is ambiguous. The germline V and J ends were trimmed by 3 bases and 3 bases, with 12 bases remaining between them. This CDR3 region has 14 residues. Germline assignment: CDR1 SGHRS and CDR2 YFSETQ. The CDR3 region has the DNA TGCGCCAGCAGCTCCGAAGGGCTCTACTATGGCTACACCTTC. The encoded protein is CASSSEGLYYGYTF.

J is TRBJ2-1 and V is TRBV27; tentative D call: TRBD2 (5 bases). CDR1 and CDR2 from the germline V gene are MNHEY and SMNVEV (reference sequence). V was shortened by 3 bases and J by 9 bases, with 15 bases between the two germline ends. The CDR3 loop spans 14 amino acids. CDR3 coding DNA: TGTGCCAGCAGTTTCTCCCCCGGCGCGGGTGAGCAGTTCTTC. Amino acids: CASSFSPGAGEQFF.

The chain recombines TRBV15 with TRBJ2-1; D is undetermined. This CDR3 contains 15 residues. Germline CDR1 and CDR2: LNHNV and YYDKDF (reference sequence). The V end lost 8 bases, the J end lost 4 bases, and 18 bases lay between the germline ends. CDR3 amino acids: CATHPDGSIYNEQFF. The CDR3, as DNA: TGTGCCACCCACCCTGACGGGTCCATATACAATGAGCAGTTCTTC.

There are a few counts of this clonotype. The J gene is TRBJ2-1, the V gene TRBV9, with 14 bases that match TRBD2. Germline CDR1 and CDR2: SGDLS and YYNGEE. This CDR3 is built from 16 residues. V was clipped by 6 bases and J by 5 bases; unmatched bases: 7. In DNA form, the CDR3 reads TGTGCCAGCACCGAAGGACTAGCGGGGGGCCACAATGAGCAGTTCTTC. Residues: CASTEGLAGGHNEQFF.

There are a few counts of this clonotype. The V and J genes are TRBV30 and TRBJ2-3; 11 bases fit TRBD2. There are 15 residues in the CDR3. CDR1 and CDR2 from the germline V gene are GTSNPN and SVGIG (reference sequence). The J segment lost 5 bases and the V segment lost 7 bases, leaving 11 bases of the junction unmatched. CDR3 protein: CALYPLAGGIDTQYF. CDR3 in DNA: TGTGCCTTATATCCCCTAGCGGGAGGAATAGATACGCAGTATTTT.

This clonotype was picked up a small number of times. The chain recombines TRBV12-3 or TRBV12-4 with TRBJ2-7; D ambiguous. This CDR3 has 13 residues. V was clipped by 3 bases and J by 6 bases, with 12 bases between them. CDR3 DNA: TGTGCCAGCAGTTTCGGAGCCACGGCCGAGCAGTACTTC. It encodes CASSFGATAEQYF.

V and J are TRBV5-4 and TRBJ2-7, with TRBD2 as a possible D gene (5 bases). This CDR3 is 12 amino acids long. V was clipped by 4 bases and J by 3 bases, with 8 bases between them. CDR1 is SGHNT and CDR2 is YYREEE in the germline V gene (reference sequence). As DNA, the CDR3 is TGTGCCAGCAGCGCAGCGGACTACGAGCAGTACTTC. Protein sequence: CASSAADYEQYF.

This clonotype was detected only a few times. The chain employs TRBV5-1 and TRBJ2-7; perhaps TRBD2 as D (5 bases). Germline CDR1 is SGHRS and CDR2 is YFSETQ. The CDR3 covers 15 residues. Trimming took off 4 bases at V and 3 bases at J, with 17 bases between the two ends. The CDR3 region has the DNA TGCGCCAGCAGCCTCGGACTCCCGAGCGACTACGAGCAGTACTTC. This codes for CASSLGLPSDYEQYF. Together with reference TRBV5-1 and TRBJ2-7, the CDR3 gives the full variable domain: KAGVTQTPRYLIKTRGQQVTLSCSPISGHRSVSWYQQTPGQGLQFLFEYFSETQRNKGNFPGRFSGRQFSNSRSEMNVSTLELGDSALYLCASSLGLPSDYEQYFGPGTRLTVT.

This clonotype was counted only a few times. V gene TRBV6-2 or TRBV6-3 combines with J gene TRBJ2-7, with 8 bases matching TRBD1. CDR3 size: 14 residues. Germline loops: CDR1 MNHEY, CDR2 SVGEGT. The ends lost 7 bases at V and 2 bases at J; junction bases unmatched: 7. The CDR3 nucleotides read TGTGCCAGCAAGCACTCAGGGGGCACCTACGAGCAGTACTTC. Translating it yields CASKHSGGTYEQYF.

This clonotype turned up a few times. This chain uses TRBV29-1 with TRBJ2-1, with 11 bases identical to TRBD2. CDR3 length: 15 residues. V shed 4 bases, J shed 6 bases, and the junction held 8 bases outside the gene matches. Germline CDR1 and CDR2: SQVTM and ANQGSEA. CDR3 sequence: CSVGPLAGASNEQFF. The CDR3 bases are TGCAGCGTTGGGCCACTAGCGGGAGCAAGCAATGAGCAGTTCTTC.

CDR3 nucleotide sequence: TGTGCCAGCAGTTTGCGACAGGGGGCCTCAGATACGCAGTATTTT. As protein: CASSLRQGASDTQYF. This chain links TRBV6-6 with TRBJ2-3; 10 bases agree with TRBD1. The J segment lost 4 bases and the V segment lost 4 bases, leaving 5 bases of the junction unmatched. CDR3 length: 15 amino acids. The germline V gene encodes CDR1 MNHNY and CDR2 SVGAGI (reference sequence).

V usage is TRBV29-1 and J usage is TRBJ2-6; the D gene is possibly TRBD2 (6 bases). V gave up 4 bases and J gave up 4 bases, with 14 bases separating them. The CDR3 runs to 15 residues. Germline V gene data show CDR1 as SQVTM and CDR2 as ANQGSEA. The CDR3 here is CSVVHSGQGANVLTF. The CDR3 region has the DNA TGCAGCGTTGTGCACAGCGGGCAGGGGGCCAACGTCCTGACTTTC.

This clonotype was observed a few times. The rearrangement joins TRBV5-1 to TRBJ1-1; TRBD1 is a possible D gene (6 bases). The V gene lost 4 bases and the J gene lost 7 bases, with 17 bases spanning the gap. This CDR3 has 14 residues. Germline loops: CDR1 SGHRS, CDR2 YFSETQ. The chain's CDR3 is CASSKRAGADEAFF. In DNA form, the CDR3 reads TGCGCCAGCAGCAAAAGGGCGGGGGCGGATGAAGCTTTCTTT. The whole variable domain, filled in from reference TRBV5-1 and TRBJ1-1, reads KAGVTQTPRYLIKTRGQQVTLSCSPISGHRSVSWYQQTPGQGLQFLFEYFSETQRNKGNFPGRFSGRQFSNSRSEMNVSTLELGDSALYLCASSKRAGADEAFFGQGTRLTVV.

The gene calls are TRBV9 and TRBJ2-1, with 7 positions matching TRBD2. Germline CDR1 reads SGDLS; CDR2 reads YYNGEE. J lost 5 bases, V lost 0 bases, and 2 bases had no gene match. The CDR3 length is 14 residues. CDR3: CASSVASGDNEQFF. The CDR3 DNA sequence: TGTGCCAGCAGCGTAGCTAGCGGAGACAATGAGCAGTTCTTC.

This clonotype was seen only a few times. V gene TRBV4-1 combines with J gene TRBJ2-7; 8 positions agree with TRBD1. The CDR3 extends over 15 amino acids. Germline CDR1 reads MGHRA; CDR2 reads YSYEKL. The junction had 7 bases not matched to a gene; V was cut back by 4 bases and J by 2 bases. The CDR3 sequence is CASSPPGTGAYEQYF. The CDR3 DNA reads TGCGCCAGCAGCCCCCCCGGGACAGGAGCCTACGAGCAGTACTTC.

The chain uses TRBV12-3 or TRBV12-4 and TRBJ1-1; tentative D call: TRBD1 (5 bases). The V gene lost 9 bases and the J gene lost 8 bases, with 13 bases spanning the gap. The CDR3 contains 11 residues. The CDR3: CASVFGQEAFF. The CDR3 bases are TGTGCCAGTGTATTCGGACAAGAAGCTTTCTTT.

This clonotype was detected only a few times. The chain carries TRBV5-4 and TRBJ1-1; D uncertain. Trimming took 4 bases from V and 0 from J, leaving 7 bases between them. Germline V CDR1 and CDR2: SGHNT, YYREEE (reference sequence). This CDR3 has 13 amino acids. As DNA, the CDR3 is TGTGCCAGCAGCGATGAGTTGAACACTGAAGCTTTCTTT. This gives the protein CASSDELNTEAFF. Full variable domain (remainder filled in from reference TRBV5-4 and TRBJ1-1): ETGVTQSPTHLIKTRGQQVTLRCSSQSGHNTVSWYQQALGQGPQFIFQYYREEENGRGNFPPRFSGLQFPNYSSELNVNALELDDSALYLCASSDELNTEAFFGQGTRLTVV.

This clonotype was detected a few times. The chain joins TRBV6-5 to TRBJ1-1, with 11 bases aligning to TRBD1. V lost 10 bases, J lost 0 bases, and 4 bases stayed unmatched. The CDR3 is 14 amino acids. From germline, CDR1 is MNHEY and CDR2 SVGAGI. The CDR3 bases are TGTGCCACCGGGACAGGGGGTTTGAACACTGAAGCTTTCTTT. Protein: CATGTGGLNTEAFF.